The 30 T cell receptor beta chains presented below share a single source sample, sequenced in a study of CD8 T cells in ankylosing spondylitis. General observations from the study: A TCR beta motif of seven or eight highly homologous variants appeared characteristic of ankylosing spondylitis blood.

TCRdb ran MiXCR on the 5' RACE reads and lists one entry per CDR3 protein. The top ten hold roughly a sixth of the sample, which has 390,000 or so distinct CDR3 sequences, 20% to 25% seen once. Their antigens remain unidentified. Sequencing was performed on blood, either unsorted or a sorted T cell fraction (not recorded which). The receptors originated from a male donor with ankylosing spondylitis.

This clonotype was detected a few times. DNA for the CDR3: TGCAGCGTCCCCGGGGCGGGGGGGTACCAAGAGACCCAGTACTTC. It codes for CSVPGAGGYQETQYF. The V and J genes are TRBV29-1 and TRBJ2-5; TRBD2 matches at 9 bases. This CDR3 comprises 15 residues. After removal of 6 bases from V and 0 bases from J, the junction contained 8 bases not matched to a gene. Germline loops: CDR1 SQVTM, CDR2 ANQGSEA.

This clonotype came up a few times. The chain employs TRBV11-2 and TRBJ2-3; 7 bases are a match to TRBD1. This CDR3 is 14 amino acids long. The V segment lost 4 bases and the J segment 4 bases; nucleotides outside the gene matches: 5. The germline CDR1 and CDR2 sequences are SGHAT and FQNNGV. The CDR3 DNA reads TGTGCCAGCAGCTCTGACAGGGTGGCAGATACGCAGTATTTT. Translation: CASSSDRVADTQYF. The whole variable domain, remainder taken from reference TRBV11-2 and TRBJ2-3, is EAGVAQSPRYKIIEKRQSVAFWCNPISGHATLYWYQQILGQGPKLLIQFQNNGVVDDSQLPKDRFSAERLKGVDSTLKIQPAKLEDSAVYLCASSSDRVADTQYFGPGTRLTVL.

CDR3: CSAPGPVGDTQYF. CDR3 nucleotide sequence: TGCAGTGCTCCCGGACCGGTTGGGGATACGCAGTATTTT. The V gene is TRBV20-1, the J gene TRBJ2-3; D gene uncertain. The germline gives CDR1 DFQATT, CDR2 SNEGSKA (reference sequence). Trimming removed 5 bases at V and 6 bases at J, with 15 bases between. The length of the CDR3 is 13 residues.

The J gene is TRBJ2-7, the V gene TRBV5-1; 9 bases match TRBD1. This CDR3 is 15 amino acids long. Germline CDR1 reads SGHRS; CDR2 reads YFSETQ. With 3 bases clipped from V and 5 bases from J, the junction kept 9 bases outside the gene matches. The DNA of the CDR3 is TGCGCCAGCAGCTCGACCCGACAGGGGGGGGACGAGCAGTACTTC. Translation gives CASSSTRQGGDEQYF.

This clonotype was observed a few times. This sequence joins TRBV28 and TRBJ1-6, with a weak D call TRBD1 (6 bases). There are 16 residues in the CDR3. The V gene lost 5 bases and the J gene lost 2 bases, with 13 bases spanning the gap. CDR1 and CDR2 from the germline V gene are MDHEN and SYDVKM. DNA of the CDR3: TGTGCCAGCAGTCAGCCGGGGACACCCTATAATTCACCCCTCCACTTT. It is translated as CASSQPGTPYNSPLHF. Full variable domain (remainder filled in from reference TRBV28 and TRBJ1-6): DVKVTQSSRYLVKRTGEKVFLECVQDMDHENMFWYRQDPGLGLRLIYFSYDVKMKEKGDIPEGYSVSREKKERFSLILESASTNQTSMYLCASSQPGTPYNSPLHFGNGTRLTVT.

The V call is TRBV6-2 or TRBV6-3, the J call TRBJ2-5; TRBD2 matches at 9 bases. Germline values: CDR1 MNHEY, CDR2 SVGEGT. The J segment lost 1 base and the V segment lost 8 bases, leaving 8 bases of the junction unmatched. There are 15 residues in the CDR3. In DNA form, the CDR3 reads TGTGCCAGCCGTCGGTTTAGCGGGAGCCAAGAGACCCAGTACTTC. Amino acid sequence: CASRRFSGSQETQYF.

The chain combines TRBV28 with TRBJ1-5, with D possibly being TRBD1 (5 bases). V was clipped by 7 bases and J by 0 bases, with 22 bases between them. This CDR3 is built from 18 residues. Per the germline V gene, CDR1 is MDHEN and CDR2 is SYDVKM. In nucleotides, the CDR3 is TGTGCCAGCACCACTCCCAGGGTTCTTACTTATAGCAATCAGCCCCAGCATTTT. It translates to CASTTPRVLTYSNQPQHF.

The genes are TRBV29-1 and TRBJ1-1; no definite D call. The V end was cut by 4 bases, the J end by 0 bases, with 9 bases between. CDR1 and CDR2 (germline): SQVTM, ANQGSEA. This CDR3 is 13 amino acids long. This CDR3 is CSVGDRMNTEAFF. CDR3 DNA: TGCAGCGTTGGCGACCGAATGAACACTGAAGCTTTCTTT.

The chain recombines TRBV10-3 with TRBJ2-2; TRBD1 matches 7 bases. The CDR3 runs to 15 residues. V shed 2 bases, J shed 6 bases, and the junction held 6 bases outside the gene matches. CDR1 is ENHRY, CDR2 SYGVKD, per germline. CDR3 DNA sequence: TGTGCCATCAGTGAGGGACAGGTAGATCCCGGGGAGCTGTTTTTT. Protein sequence: CAISEGQVDPGELFF.

The V gene is TRBV12-3 or TRBV12-4, the J gene TRBJ1-5, with 7 bases lining up with TRBD1. V lost 6 bases and J lost 6; bases outside the gene matches: 8. This CDR3 comprises 14 residues. CDR3 amino acids: CASSPQGISQPQHF. Here the CDR3 DNA reads TGTGCCAGCAGCCCACAGGGGATCAGTCAGCCCCAGCATTTT.

This clonotype has only a few counts. CDR3 in DNA: TGTGCCATCAGTGAGCCGGGACAGGGAGGCGAGCAGTACTTC. Protein product: CAISEPGQGGEQYF. The chain has TRBV10-3 and TRBJ2-7; 9 bases line up with TRBD1. Germline assignment: CDR1 ENHRY and CDR2 SYGVKD. The CDR3 spans 14 residues. Trimming cost V 2 bases and J 6 bases; bases outside gene matches: 5.

The chain carries TRBV7-9 and TRBJ2-3; maybe TRBD2 (5 bases). The CDR3 has 14 amino acids. Germline V gene sequence: CDR1 SEHNR, CDR2 FQNEAQ (reference sequence). The V and J ends lost 7 bases and 4 bases respectively, with 15 bases between them. This chain's CDR3 is CASIDWAGADTQYF. The CDR3, as DNA: TGTGCCAGCATCGACTGGGCCGGGGCAGATACGCAGTATTTT.

J is TRBJ2-6 and V is TRBV7-3; perhaps TRBD1 as D (6 bases). The CDR3 has 17 residues. V lost 6 bases and J lost 2, with 17 bases in between. Germline CDR1 SGHTA, CDR2 FQGTGA. CDR3 sequence: CASSWTGTSPGANVLTF. DNA for the CDR3: TGTGCCAGCAGTTGGACCGGGACATCCCCTGGGGCCAACGTCCTGACTTTC.

The chain combines TRBV28 with TRBJ2-7, with TRBD1 matching 10 bases. With V trimmed by 4 bases and J by 9 bases, 15 bases remained unmatched. The CDR3 is 16 amino acids. CDR1 MDHEN and CDR2 SYDVKM come from the germline V gene. CDR3 nucleotide sequence: TGTGCCAGCAGTTCCTCCCTCGGACAGGGGGAACGAGGGCAGTACTTC. Its translation is CASSSSLGQGERGQYF.

This sequence joins TRBV12-3 or TRBV12-4 and TRBJ2-2, with D uncertain. The germline V and J ends were trimmed by 3 bases and 2 bases, with 7 bases remaining between them. This CDR3 has 14 amino acids. CDR3 protein: CASSLFDNTGELFF. The CDR3 region has the DNA TGTGCCAGCAGTTTGTTCGATAACACCGGGGAGCTGTTTTTT.

CDR3 bases: TGTGCCACCAGTGATCATGGACAGGGACGCATGGGCAATGAGCAGTTCTTC. Translating gives CATSDHGQGRMGNEQFF. The chain has TRBV24-1 and TRBJ2-1; 8 bases match TRBD1. V was clipped by 3 bases and J by 6 bases; unmatched bases: 12. Germline V CDR1 and CDR2: KGHDR, SFDVKD. The CDR3 is made up of 17 amino acids.

This clonotype was counted many times. V and J are TRBV6-1 and TRBJ1-5, with a weak D call TRBD1 (5 bases). In germline, CDR1 is MNHNS, CDR2 SASEGT. Trimming pared 6 bases from V and 1 base from J, leaving 16 bases between. The CDR3 is 16 residues long. CDR3 region: CASRVSGSRSNQPQHF. For the CDR3, the DNA is TGTGCCAGCAGAGTTTCAGGGTCAAGGAGCAATCAGCCCCAGCATTTT.

The rearrangement uses TRBV3-1 and TRBJ2-1, with 8 bases aligning to TRBD2. Germline lookup yields CDR1 LGHDT and CDR2 YNNKEL (reference sequence). The V gene end was trimmed by 4 bases and the J gene end by 7 bases; junction bases not matched to a gene: 9. The CDR3 is made up of 15 amino acids. The CDR3 here is CASSLSGMSLNEQFF. In DNA form, the CDR3 reads TGTGCCAGCAGCCTTAGCGGGATGTCCCTGAATGAGCAGTTCTTC.

This clonotype has only a few counts. This chain connects TRBV20-1 to TRBJ2-7; possibly TRBD2 for D (5 bases). The CDR3 consists of 14 residues. With 2 bases removed from V and 6 bases from J, the gap between germline ends came to 17 bases. CDR1 and CDR2 (germline): DFQATT, SNEGSKA (reference sequence). The CDR3: CSARIYGENLEQYF. CDR3 in DNA: TGCAGTGCTAGAATTTACGGGGAAAACCTCGAGCAGTACTTC.

The rearrangement joins TRBV9 to TRBJ2-5; either TRBD1 or TRBD2 may supply D (6 bases each). This CDR3 contains 14 residues. Germline V gene sequence: CDR1 SGDLS, CDR2 YYNGEE. Between the trimmed V and J ends, which lost 3 bases and 5 bases, there was a span of 14 bases. The CDR3, as DNA: TGTGCCAGCAGCGGATCCGCCGGGGGCGAGACCCAGTACTTC. Its translation is CASSGSAGGETQYF.

CDR3 sequence (DNA): TGCAGTGCTAGACCGCTCAGGACAGGGTGGGATACGACTAATGAAAAACTGTTTTTT. Amino acid sequence: CSARPLRTGWDTTNEKLFF. The genes are TRBV20-1 and TRBJ1-4; 8 positions match TRBD1. Losses at the gene ends were 2 bases for V and 2 bases for J; bases not matched to a gene: 16. Germline loops: CDR1 DFQATT, CDR2 SNEGSKA (reference sequence). The CDR3 contains 19 residues.

This clonotype has only a few counts. The chain is built from TRBV24-1 and TRBJ2-5, with no clear D. V was cut by 4 bases and J by 5 bases, with 13 bases left in between. Per germline, CDR1 KGHDR and CDR2 SFDVKD. CDR3 length equals 14 residues. The CDR3 reads CATSDQRISETQYF. For the CDR3, the DNA is TGTGCCACCAGTGACCAGAGGATTAGTGAGACCCAGTACTTC.

This clonotype was recorded a few times. Written as DNA, the CDR3 is TGTGCCTGGAGTGGAACAGAGTACCACGAGCAGTACTTC. It is translated as CAWSGTEYHEQYF. The chain combines TRBV30 with TRBJ2-7; D uncertain. Deletions cut 1 base from V and 5 bases from J, with 12 bases between. Looked up from germline, CDR1 is GTSNPN and CDR2 is SVGIG (reference sequence). This CDR3 contains 13 residues.

Only a few counts were recorded for this clonotype. The genes are TRBV25-1 and TRBJ1-3; unclear D gene. CDR1 is MGHDK and CDR2 is SYGVNS in the germline V gene. With 2 bases removed from V and 0 bases from J, the gap between germline ends came to 8 bases. The CDR3 runs to 15 residues. The DNA of the CDR3 is TGTGCCAGCAGTGAAGGAGAGATCTCTGGAAACACCATATATTTT. Its translation: CASSEGEISGNTIYF.

J is TRBJ2-7 and V is TRBV9; D might be TRBD1 or TRBD2, each matching 5 bases. Germline V gene sequence: CDR1 SGDLS, CDR2 YYNGEE. Trimming stripped 4 bases from V and 3 bases from J, with 14 bases between. The CDR3 is made up of 14 amino acids. The CDR3: CASSPDLRGYEQYF. In nucleotides, the CDR3 is TGTGCCAGCAGCCCCGACTTGAGGGGCTACGAGCAGTACTTC. Looking up the rest from reference TRBV9 and TRBJ2-7 gives the full variable domain: DSGVTQTPKHLITATGQRVTLRCSPRSGDLSVYWYQQSLDQGLQFLIQYYNGEERAKGNILERFSAQQFPDLHSELNLSSLELGDSALYFCASSPDLRGYEQYFGPGTRLTVT.

In this sample, this clonotype turned up a few times. This sequence joins TRBV7-2 and TRBJ1-5; TRBD1 might be the D (5 bases). The V and J ends lost 1 base and 2 bases respectively, with 9 bases between them. CDR1 is SGHTA, CDR2 FQGNSA, per germline. CDR3 length: 15 residues. The CDR3 region is CASSLVGDGNQPQHF. The CDR3, as DNA: TGTGCCAGCAGCTTAGTAGGGGATGGCAATCAGCCCCAGCATTTT.

The chain recombines TRBV24-1 with TRBJ2-2, with D hard to call. The germline CDR1 and CDR2 sequences are KGHDR and SFDVKD. The CDR3 extends over 14 amino acids. V lost 2 bases, J lost 8 bases, and 11 bases lay in between. In DNA form, the CDR3 reads TGTGCCACCAGTGATTCCTCCCTTTCTGGGGAGCTGTTTTTT. It encodes CATSDSSLSGELFF.

This sequence joins TRBV10-2 and TRBJ1-5; TRBD1 aligns across 8 bases. There are 17 residues in the CDR3. CDR1 and CDR2 from the germline V gene are WSHSY and SAAADI. The ends lost 0 bases at V and 7 bases at J; junction bases unmatched: 11. CDR3 coding DNA: TGCGCCAGCAGTGAGTCGAATAGTAGACAGGGGCAACAGCCCCAGCATTTT. This encodes CASSESNSRQGQQPQHF.

The chain is built from TRBV28 and TRBJ2-1; perhaps TRBD2 as D (5 bases). The V gene's germline CDR1 is MDHEN and CDR2 SYDVKM. This CDR3 comprises 12 residues. The V end was cut by 3 bases, the J end by 8 bases, with 8 bases between. The CDR3 is CASSFGVHEQFF. Written as DNA, the CDR3 is TGTGCCAGCAGTTTCGGGGTGCATGAGCAGTTCTTC.

The gene calls are TRBV5-1 and TRBJ1-2; D unclear. Trimming shortened V by 4 bases and J by 3 bases, and 16 bases separated the two germline ends. The CDR3 extends over 15 amino acids. CDR1 is SGHRS and CDR2 is YFSETQ in the germline V gene. The CDR3 spells CASSLSGIYDYGYTF. CDR3 coding DNA: TGCGCCAGCAGCCTCTCCGGGATCTACGACTATGGCTACACCTTC.